Detailed here is one T cell receptor beta chain. This record comes from a study of blood T cell repertoires in COVID-19. Method: immunoSEQ multiplex PCR; TCRdb's copy keeps in-frame clones and lacks some. This table holds 300,000 to 400,000 clones, around 87% found once. CDR3 length: 17 amino acids. Germline CDR1 reads SGHDT; CDR2 reads YYEEEE. V lost 2 bases and J 2 bases, leaving 20 bases between the germline ends. V gene TRBV5-6 combines with J gene TRBJ2-7, with D tentatively TRBD1 (6 bases). The TCR comes from a woman in her 30s with acute COVID-19. The material sequenced was PBMCs or T cells enriched from blood (not recorded which). The CDR3: CASSLGGGGRLTYEQYF. CDR3 in DNA: TGTGCCAGCAGCTTAGGGGGTGGAGGACGATTAACCTACGAGCAGTACTTC.